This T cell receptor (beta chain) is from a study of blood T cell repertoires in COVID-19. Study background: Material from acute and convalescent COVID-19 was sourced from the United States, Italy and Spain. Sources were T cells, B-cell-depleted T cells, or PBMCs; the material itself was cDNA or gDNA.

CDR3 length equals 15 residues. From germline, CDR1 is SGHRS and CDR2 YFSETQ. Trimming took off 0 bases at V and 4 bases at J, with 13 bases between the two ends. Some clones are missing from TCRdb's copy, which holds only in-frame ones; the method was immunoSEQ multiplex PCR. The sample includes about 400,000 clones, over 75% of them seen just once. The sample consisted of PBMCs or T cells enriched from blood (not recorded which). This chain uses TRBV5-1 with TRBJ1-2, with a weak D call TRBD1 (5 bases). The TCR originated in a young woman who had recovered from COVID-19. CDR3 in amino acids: CASSLVGREGYGYTF. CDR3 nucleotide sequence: TGCGCCAGCAGCTTGGTCGGCAGGGAAGGCTATGGCTACACCTTC.